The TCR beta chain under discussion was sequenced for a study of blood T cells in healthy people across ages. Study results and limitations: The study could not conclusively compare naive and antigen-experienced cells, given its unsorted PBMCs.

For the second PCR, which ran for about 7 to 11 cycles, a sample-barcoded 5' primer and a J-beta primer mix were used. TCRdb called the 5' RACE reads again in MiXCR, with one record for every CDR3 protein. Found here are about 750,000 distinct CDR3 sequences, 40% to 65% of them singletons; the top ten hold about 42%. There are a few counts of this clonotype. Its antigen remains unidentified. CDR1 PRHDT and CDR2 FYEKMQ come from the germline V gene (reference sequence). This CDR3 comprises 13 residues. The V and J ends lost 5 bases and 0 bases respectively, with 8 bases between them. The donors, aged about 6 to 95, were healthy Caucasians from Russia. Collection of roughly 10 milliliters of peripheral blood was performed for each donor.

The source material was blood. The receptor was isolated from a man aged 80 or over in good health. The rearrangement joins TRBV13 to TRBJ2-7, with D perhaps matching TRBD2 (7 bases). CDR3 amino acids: CASSGGASYEQYF. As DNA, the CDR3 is TGTGCCAGCAGCGGGGGGGCCTCCTACGAGCAGTACTTC.